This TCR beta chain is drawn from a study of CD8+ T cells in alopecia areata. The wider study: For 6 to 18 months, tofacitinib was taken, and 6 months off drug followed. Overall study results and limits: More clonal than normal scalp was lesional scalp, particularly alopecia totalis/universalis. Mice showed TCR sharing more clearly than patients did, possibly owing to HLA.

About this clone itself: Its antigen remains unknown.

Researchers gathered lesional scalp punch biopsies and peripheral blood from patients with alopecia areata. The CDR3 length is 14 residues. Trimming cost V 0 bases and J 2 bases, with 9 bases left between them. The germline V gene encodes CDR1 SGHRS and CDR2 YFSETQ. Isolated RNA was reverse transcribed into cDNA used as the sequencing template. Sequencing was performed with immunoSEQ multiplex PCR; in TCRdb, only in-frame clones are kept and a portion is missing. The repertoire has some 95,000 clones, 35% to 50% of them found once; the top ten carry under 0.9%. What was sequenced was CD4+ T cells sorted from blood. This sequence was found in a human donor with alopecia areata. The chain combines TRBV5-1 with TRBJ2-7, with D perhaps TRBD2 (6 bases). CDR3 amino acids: CASSLDGRTYEQYF. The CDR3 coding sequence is TGCGCCAGCAGCTTGGACGGGAGAACCTACGAGCAGTACTTC.